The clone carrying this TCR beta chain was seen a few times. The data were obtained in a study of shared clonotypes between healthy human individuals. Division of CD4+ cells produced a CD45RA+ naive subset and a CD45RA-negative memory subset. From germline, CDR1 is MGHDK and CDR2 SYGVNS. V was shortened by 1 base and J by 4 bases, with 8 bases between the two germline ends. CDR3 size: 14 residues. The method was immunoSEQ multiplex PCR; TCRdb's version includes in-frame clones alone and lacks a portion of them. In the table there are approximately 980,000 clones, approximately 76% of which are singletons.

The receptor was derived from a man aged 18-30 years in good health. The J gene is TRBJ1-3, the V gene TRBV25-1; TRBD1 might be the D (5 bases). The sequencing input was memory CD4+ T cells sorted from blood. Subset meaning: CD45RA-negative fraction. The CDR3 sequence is CASSEWAGGNTIYF. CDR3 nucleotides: TGTGCCAGCAGTGAATGGGCAGGGGGAAACACCATATATTTT.